Below, 15 T cell receptor beta chains from the same sample are listed, as sequenced in a study of T cell responses to AZD1222 COVID-19 vaccine. Libraries were prepared by immunoSEQ multiplex PCR; TCRdb keeps only in-frame clonotypes and omits some of them. The data hold 200,000 to 250,000 clones, with 94% observed a single time. The sample in question was peripheral blood, obtained 28 days after the second dose of the MenACWY control vaccine. All receptors come from an adult who received the MenACWY meningococcal vaccine as a control.

The rearrangement uses TRBV7-2 and TRBJ1-5; D might be TRBD1 (5 bases). The CDR3 runs 14 residues. Trimming left V 3 bases short and J 7 bases short, with 13 bases between. Germline CDR1 SGHTA, CDR2 FQGNSA. The CDR3 reads CASSFNQAGQPQHF. CDR3 nucleotide sequence: TGTGCCAGCAGCTTTAACCAGGCAGGGCAGCCCCAGCATTTT. Supplemented by reference TRBV7-2 and TRBJ1-5, the full variable domain reads GAGVSQSPSNKVTEKGKDVELRCDPISGHTALYWYRQSLGQGLEFLIYFQGNSAPDKSGLPSDRFSAERTGGSVSTLTIQRTQQEDSAVYLCASSFNQAGQPQHFGDGTRLSIL.

The chain is built from TRBV7-9 and TRBJ2-1; TRBD2 aligns across 8 bases. Trimming at V came to 5 bases and at J to 10 bases, leaving 4 bases not matched to a gene. This CDR3 comprises 12 residues. Per the germline V gene, CDR1 is SEHNR and CDR2 is FQNEAQ (reference sequence). CDR3 in DNA: TGTGCCAGCAGCCTCGTAGCGGGAGAGCAGTTCTTC. Protein: CASSLVAGEQFF.

The genes are TRBV28 and TRBJ2-6, with 10 bases identical to TRBD1. CDR1 and CDR2 from the germline V gene are MDHEN and SYDVKM. Germline trimming cut 6 bases from V and 3 bases from J; bases unmatched to any gene: 11. The CDR3 contains 18 residues. CDR3 bases: TGTGCCAGCAGCACGGGGAGACAGGGGGCTGGTGGGGCCAACGTCCTGACTTTC. The encoded protein is CASSTGRQGAGGANVLTF.

V gene TRBV28 combines with J gene TRBJ2-7, with TRBD1 identical over 8 bases. Germline trimming cut 7 bases from V and 2 bases from J; bases unmatched to any gene: 7. This CDR3 region has 14 residues. Per the germline V gene, CDR1 is MDHEN and CDR2 is SYDVKM. The CDR3 DNA is TGTGCCAGCACCCCGACAGGGGTCCCCTACGAGCAGTACTTC. Amino acids: CASTPTGVPYEQYF. Full variable domain (outside the CDR3, taken from reference TRBV28 and TRBJ2-7): DVKVTQSSRYLVKRTGEKVFLECVQDMDHENMFWYRQDPGLGLRLIYFSYDVKMKEKGDIPEGYSVSREKKERFSLILESASTNQTSMYLCASTPTGVPYEQYFGPGTRLTVT.

V gene TRBV5-1 combines with J gene TRBJ2-3, with 7 bases identical to TRBD2. V lost 3 bases, J lost 2 bases, and 3 bases stayed unmatched. This CDR3 spans 14 amino acids. Germline loops: CDR1 SGHRS, CDR2 YFSETQ. The CDR3 sequence is CASSSSGDTDTQYF. For the CDR3, the DNA is TGCGCCAGCAGCTCGAGCGGGGACACAGATACGCAGTATTTT. The variable domain in full, completed from reference TRBV5-1 and TRBJ2-3, reads KAGVTQTPRYLIKTRGQQVTLSCSPISGHRSVSWYQQTPGQGLQFLFEYFSETQRNKGNFPGRFSGRQFSNSRSEMNVSTLELGDSALYLCASSSSGDTDTQYFGPGTRLTVL.

J is TRBJ2-7 and V is TRBV12-3 or TRBV12-4; perhaps TRBD1 as D (5 bases). The V and J ends lost 4 bases and 5 bases respectively, with 12 bases between them. The CDR3 loop spans 13 amino acids. The CDR3 DNA sequence: TGTGCCAGCAGTTCCTCAGGGAAAGACGAGCAGTACTTC. Protein sequence: CASSSSGKDEQYF.

In this sample, this clone turned up once. DNA for the CDR3: TGCAGCGTTGCACAGGGTACCTACGAGCAGTACTTC. The encoded protein is CSVAQGTYEQYF. The V and J genes are TRBV29-1 and TRBJ2-7, with D possibly being TRBD1 (6 bases). The CDR3 sequence is 12 residues long. V lost 4 bases and J 2 bases, leaving 9 bases between the germline ends. The V gene's germline CDR1 is SQVTM and CDR2 ANQGSEA.

In its sample, this clone was seen once. The chain is built from TRBV7-9 and TRBJ2-3; D is possibly TRBD1 (5 bases). Trimming stripped 2 bases from V and 1 base from J, with 10 bases between. Germline lookup yields CDR1 SEHNR and CDR2 FQNEAQ (reference sequence). CDR3 length: 15 amino acids. CDR3 nucleotides: TGTGCCAGCAGCTTAAGGGAACAGGGCACAGATACGCAGTATTTT. Its protein is CASSLREQGTDTQYF.

The rearrangement uses TRBV7-3 and TRBJ2-2; D might be TRBD1 (6 bases). In germline, CDR1 is SGHTA, CDR2 FQGTGA. The V gene lost 5 bases and the J gene lost 0 bases, with 13 bases spanning the gap. The CDR3 length is 16 residues. The CDR3 reads CASSPTGPTNTGELFF. The CDR3 bases are TGTGCCAGCAGCCCCACAGGGCCTACGAACACCGGGGAGCTGTTTTTT.

V gene TRBV3-1 (or the pseudogene TRBV3-2) combines with J gene TRBJ1-2; D may be TRBD1 (5 bases). Trimming pared 0 bases from V and 5 bases from J, leaving 16 bases between. CDR1 LGHDT and CDR2 YNNKEL come from the germline V gene (reference sequence). The CDR3 sequence is 16 residues long. CDR3 DNA sequence: TGTGCCAGCAGCCAAGATCCGGTGAGGGACCGATATGGCTACACCTTC. Translated: CASSQDPVRDRYGYTF.

The genes are TRBV10-3 and TRBJ2-7; D is perhaps TRBD1 or TRBD2 (5 bases each). Germline CDR1 reads ENHRY; CDR2 reads SYGVKD. The CDR3 is 12 residues long. The V and J ends lost 11 bases and 2 bases respectively, with 13 bases between them. CDR3: CAVGRLTYEQYF. In DNA, the CDR3 is TGTGCCGTGGGACGCCTAACCTACGAGCAGTACTTC.

In this sample, this clone turned up once. The gene calls are TRBV5-1 and TRBJ1-1, with unresolved D. Germline lookup yields CDR1 SGHRS and CDR2 YFSETQ. The V end lost 4 bases, the J end lost 0 bases, and 10 bases lay between the germline ends. The CDR3 runs 14 residues. This chain's CDR3 is CASSTDGMNTEAFF. The CDR3 DNA follows: TGCGCCAGCAGCACCGACGGTATGAACACTGAAGCTTTCTTT. Supplemented by reference TRBV5-1 and TRBJ1-1, the full variable domain reads KAGVTQTPRYLIKTRGQQVTLSCSPISGHRSVSWYQQTPGQGLQFLFEYFSETQRNKGNFPGRFSGRQFSNSRSEMNVSTLELGDSALYLCASSTDGMNTEAFFGQGTRLTVV.

This chain joins TRBV5-1 and TRBJ1-2; TRBD1 is a possible D gene (6 bases). Germline V lookup: CDR1 SGHRS, CDR2 YFSETQ. This CDR3 is built from 13 residues. V was shortened by 2 bases and J by 2 bases, with 7 bases between the two germline ends. This chain's CDR3 is CASSLGGNYGYTF. CDR3 nucleotide sequence: TGCGCCAGCAGCTTAGGGGGAAACTATGGCTACACCTTC. Full variable domain (remainder filled in from reference TRBV5-1 and TRBJ1-2): KAGVTQTPRYLIKTRGQQVTLSCSPISGHRSVSWYQQTPGQGLQFLFEYFSETQRNKGNFPGRFSGRQFSNSRSEMNVSTLELGDSALYLCASSLGGNYGYTFGSGTRLTVV.

The chain joins TRBV19 to TRBJ1-2; unclear D gene. This CDR3 spans 15 amino acids. CDR1 and CDR2 from the germline V gene are LNHDA and SQIVND (reference sequence). Trimming removed 3 bases at V and 3 bases at J, with 14 bases between. The CDR3 DNA is TGTGCCAGTAGTATGGTCGTCGGGGAGGACTATGGCTACACCTTC. Its protein product is CASSMVVGEDYGYTF.

The V call is TRBV9, the J call TRBJ2-3; a possible D gene is TRBD1 (6 bases). From germline, CDR1 is SGDLS and CDR2 YYNGEE. The ends were cut back, 0 bases at V and 2 bases at J, with 16 bases in the middle. This CDR3 has 17 residues. In DNA, the CDR3 is TGTGCCAGCAGCGTAGCAGGGGCCGGAGGCCTCACAGATACGCAGTATTTT. This codes for CASSVAGAGGLTDTQYF.